The 16 T cell receptor beta chains given below trace back to one sample, sequenced in a study of cytomegalovirus exposure and HLA in healthy donors. The PCR contained 60 Vbeta and 13 Jbeta primers. Profiled with immunoSEQ multiplex PCR; TCRdb holds only in-frame clones, not every one. The table lists some 110,000 clones, roughly three quarters of them singletons. The sequenced sample was PBMCs. The receptor set was obtained from a woman in her forties in good health and CMV-seronegative.

The rearrangement joins TRBV9 to TRBJ2-1; the D gene is possibly TRBD2 (6 bases). The V and J ends lost 4 bases and 7 bases respectively, with 24 bases between them. Per the germline V gene, CDR1 is SGDLS and CDR2 is YYNGEE. The CDR3 length is 17 residues. CDR3 DNA: TGTGCCAGCAGCCCCCACGAGGGGTCGGGAGCACGGAATGAGCAGTTCTTC. It encodes CASSPHEGSGARNEQFF.

The CDR3 here is CASSPARGGYGYTF. The CDR3 DNA sequence: TGCGCCAGCAGCCCCGCGCGGGGAGGCTATGGCTACACCTTC. The chain has TRBV4-3 and TRBJ1-2; D unresolved. This CDR3 has 14 amino acids. The V end was cut by 4 bases, the J end by 4 bases, with 13 bases between. The germline V gene has CDR1 LGHNA and CDR2 YSLEER.

Note on this clone: Other DNA variants within this sample encode the same CDR3. The V gene is TRBV28, the J gene TRBJ1-3, with 7 bases that match TRBD1. Germline V gives CDR1 MDHEN, CDR2 SYDVKM. The CDR3 extends over 15 amino acids. The V gene end was trimmed by 6 bases and the J gene end by 2 bases; junction bases not matched to a gene: 7. The CDR3 region is CASRSDRVPGNTIYF. The CDR3, as DNA: TGTGCCAGCAGATCCGACAGGGTCCCTGGAAACACCATATATTTT.

DNA for the CDR3: TGTGCCAGCAGTGTAGAGACAGGGTACTATGAGCAGTTCTTC. Translation gives CASSVETGYYEQFF. The chain links TRBV6-1 to TRBJ2-1; the match to TRBD1 covers 7 bases. Losses at the gene ends were 4 bases for V and 8 bases for J; bases not matched to a gene: 8. Germline V gives CDR1 MNHNS, CDR2 SASEGT. There are 14 residues in the CDR3.

The rearrangement joins TRBV14 to TRBJ2-6, with 7 bases that match TRBD1. The ends lost 4 bases at V and 0 bases at J; junction bases unmatched: 6. This CDR3 is built from 17 residues. Germline V gene sequence: CDR1 SGHDN, CDR2 FVKESK. For the CDR3, the DNA is TGTGCCAGCAGCCCACAGGGGCTACGCTCTGGGGCCAACGTCCTGACTTTC. Protein: CASSPQGLRSGANVLTF. The whole variable domain, filled in from reference TRBV14 and TRBJ2-6, reads EAGVTQFPSHSVIEKGQTVTLRCDPISGHDNLYWYRRVMGKEIKFLLHFVKESKQDESGMPNNRFLAERTGGTYSTLKVQPAELEDSGVYFCASSPQGLRSGANVLTFGAGSRLTVL.

The chain uses TRBV5-6 and TRBJ2-7; no firm D call. V shed 2 bases and J shed 6 bases, with 6 bases lying between them. Germline V gene data show CDR1 as SGHDT and CDR2 as YYEEEE. CDR3 length: 11 residues. Here the CDR3 DNA reads TGTGCCAGCAGCTTCTTCGTCGAGCAGTACTTC. This encodes CASSFFVEQYF.

The rearrangement joins TRBV30 to TRBJ1-2, with D perhaps matching TRBD1 (5 bases). The germline CDR1 and CDR2 sequences are GTSNPN and SVGIG (reference sequence). V lost 3 bases and J 4 bases, leaving 18 bases between the germline ends. The CDR3 is 15 residues long. In nucleotides, the CDR3 is TGTGCCTGGAGACCAATGGAAAGGGGATTCTATGGCTACACCTTC. Its translation is CAWRPMERGFYGYTF.

The gene calls are TRBV28 and TRBJ1-6; TRBD1 agrees at 8 bases. CDR1 MDHEN and CDR2 SYDVKM come from the germline V gene. The V segment lost 4 bases and the J segment 8 bases; nucleotides outside the gene matches: 7. This CDR3 spans 15 amino acids. CDR3 sequence reads: CASSSGQESHSPLHF. For the CDR3, the DNA is TGTGCCAGCAGTTCGGGACAGGAGTCACATTCACCCCTCCACTTT.

This clone was counted only a few times. The rearrangement links TRBV27 to TRBJ1-5, with D unresolved. V was shortened by 4 bases and J by 3 bases, with 7 bases between the two germline ends. CDR1 and CDR2 (germline): MNHEY, SMNVEV (reference sequence). This CDR3 spans 13 amino acids. The CDR3: CASSWRPNQPQHF. CDR3 DNA sequence: TGTGCCAGCAGTTGGAGGCCCAATCAGCCCCAGCATTTT.

The chain couples TRBV4-3 to TRBJ1-6; no clear D. CDR1 LGHNA and CDR2 YSLEER come from the germline V gene. This CDR3 spans 18 amino acids. V lost 0 bases and J lost 4, with 16 bases in between. The CDR3 protein is CASSQDPASALYNSPLHF. The DNA of the CDR3 is TGCGCCAGCAGCCAAGATCCCGCTTCCGCACTTTATAATTCACCCCTCCACTTT.

The genes are TRBV7-9 and TRBJ1-1; D unclear. Trimming removed 6 bases at V and 4 bases at J, with 12 bases between. The germline V gene has CDR1 SEHNR and CDR2 FQNEAQ (reference sequence). The CDR3 extends over 13 amino acids. CDR3 DNA: TGTGCCAGCAGGACTCCCGAGCGCACTGAAGCTTTCTTT. As protein: CASRTPERTEAFF. Full variable domain (rest looked up from reference TRBV7-9 and TRBJ1-1): DTGVSQNPRHKITKRGQNVTFRCDPISEHNRLYWYRQTLGQGPEFLTYFQNEAQLEKSRLLSDRFSAERPKGSFSTLEIQRTEQGDSAMYLCASRTPERTEAFFGQGTRLTVV.

The chain has TRBV12-5 and TRBJ2-2; D call uncertain. CDR3 length: 18 amino acids. Germline CDR1 LGHNT, CDR2 FRNRAP. The V and J ends lost 6 bases and 3 bases respectively, with 23 bases between them. Written as DNA, the CDR3 is TGTGCTAGTGGCCCTGACCCTTGGATTCTGGCGGACACCGGGGAGCTGTTTTTT. Protein: CASGPDPWILADTGELFF.

The genes are TRBV15 and TRBJ2-7; D not certain. The V end lost 1 base, the J end lost 0 bases, and 7 bases lay between the germline ends. The CDR3 loop spans 14 amino acids. The germline gives CDR1 LNHNV, CDR2 YYDKDF (reference sequence). This CDR3 reads CATSRGGSSYEQYF. In DNA form, the CDR3 reads TGTGCCACCAGCAGAGGCGGAAGCTCCTACGAGCAGTACTTC.

The sample holds a few counts of this clone. The chain recombines TRBV29-1 with TRBJ2-1; 8 nucleotides align to TRBD2. The CDR3 is made up of 16 amino acids. Losses at the gene ends were 0 bases for V and 5 bases for J; bases not matched to a gene: 9. The germline V gene has CDR1 SQVTM and CDR2 ANQGSEA. The CDR3 loop is CSVEDRGSGSDNEQFF. For the CDR3, the DNA is TGCAGCGTTGAAGATCGTGGGAGCGGGAGTGACAATGAGCAGTTCTTC.

CDR3 sequence: CASSPSSGRVVDEQYF. CDR3 DNA sequence: TGTGCCAGCAGTCCCTCCAGCGGGAGGGTGGTCGACGAGCAGTACTTC. The chain joins TRBV28 to TRBJ2-7; TRBD2 matches 10 bases. The CDR3 extends over 16 amino acids. The ends lost 5 bases at V and 5 bases at J; junction bases unmatched: 12. The V gene's germline CDR1 is MDHEN and CDR2 SYDVKM.

The V call is TRBV28, the J call TRBJ2-1; 12 positions agree with TRBD1. V was pared by 7 bases and J by 5 bases, with 6 bases of the junction left unmatched. Looked up from germline, CDR1 is MDHEN and CDR2 is SYDVKM. The CDR3 sequence is 15 residues long. CDR3 region: CASNSGTGGDNEQFF. DNA of the CDR3: TGTGCCAGCAACTCCGGGACAGGGGGCGACAATGAGCAGTTCTTC.